The 28 T cell receptor beta chains given below trace back to one sample, sequenced in a study of identical twins. From the 5' RACE reads, TCRdb called clonotypes with MiXCR, one entry per CDR3 protein. This table holds 1.5 million to 2 million distinct CDR3 sequences, about 32% found once. Sequencing was carried out using cord blood. The receptors here all came from a newborn girl in good health.

The chain uses TRBV29-1 and TRBJ1-4; D is possibly TRBD1 (5 bases). Trimming cost V 4 bases and J 5 bases, with 11 bases left between them. In germline, CDR1 is SQVTM, CDR2 ANQGSEA. CDR3 size: 13 residues. The CDR3 protein is CSVVRQGNEKLFF. The DNA for the CDR3 is TGCAGCGTTGTACGGCAGGGCAATGAAAAACTGTTTTTT.

The J gene is TRBJ1-1, the V gene TRBV3-1; no clear D. V was cut by 4 bases and J by 4 bases, with 16 bases left in between. Germline lookup yields CDR1 LGHDT and CDR2 YNNKEL (reference sequence). The CDR3 consists of 15 residues. The CDR3 region is CASSPQHGRATEAFF. The CDR3 region has the DNA TGTGCCAGCAGCCCCCAACACGGAAGGGCCACTGAAGCTTTCTTT.

On this clonotype itself: A much larger clone is a single base away; this may be a read error. The chain has TRBV11-2 and TRBJ2-3; D not certain. The V gene lost 2 bases and the J gene lost 5 bases, with 5 bases spanning the gap. Germline V lookup: CDR1 SGHAT, CDR2 FQNNGV. The CDR3 runs to 12 residues. The CDR3 sequence: CASSLMKDTQYF. The CDR3 coding sequence is TGTGCCAGCAGCTTAATGAAAGATACGCAGTATTTT.

The chain uses TRBV7-2 and TRBJ2-3; D is unclear. Germline V gives CDR1 SGHTA, CDR2 FQGNSA. V dropped 0 bases and J dropped 1 base, with 11 bases sitting between them. This CDR3 has 16 residues. CDR3 in DNA: TGTGCCAGCAGCTTAGCGCACGCTCCAGGCACAGATACGCAGTATTTT. Its protein is CASSLAHAPGTDTQYF.

The CDR3 DNA follows: TGTGCCAGCACCAGTCGCCGACAGTCTAGCACAGATACGCAGTATTTT. Its translation is CASTSRRQSSTDTQYF. This sequence joins TRBV27 and TRBJ2-3, with D maybe TRBD1 (5 bases). The V end was cut by 7 bases, the J end by 0 bases, with 17 bases between. The CDR3 has 16 residues. CDR1 and CDR2 from the germline V gene are MNHEY and SMNVEV (reference sequence).

About this clonotype: A read error may explain this, as a much larger clone is one base away. V and J are TRBV5-1 and TRBJ2-1; 9 bases agree with TRBD2. J gave up 3 bases and V 5 bases, and 3 bases lay outside the gene matches. Germline-derived CDR1 and CDR2 are SGHRS and YFSETQ. There are 14 residues in the CDR3. CDR3 loop: CASRSSGDYNEQFF. CDR3 in DNA: TGCGCCAGCAGGTCTAGCGGGGACTACAATGAGCAGTTCTTC.

In the case of this clonotype: At one end the junction does not follow the germline gene, possibly because of a read error. The gene calls are TRBV5-6 and TRBJ1-2, with a weak D call TRBD1 (5 bases). The CDR3 runs 14 residues. The germline gives CDR1 SGHDT, CDR2 YYEEEE. The chain's CDR3 is CANSLDLQGPGYTF. CDR3 coding DNA: TGTGCCAACAGCTTGGATCTCCAGGGTCCTGGCTACACCTTC.

This clonotype is a singleton in its sample. This sequence joins TRBV6-1 and TRBJ1-1; D is undetermined. This CDR3 has 14 amino acids. Trimming took off 4 bases at V and 1 base at J, with 10 bases between the two ends. Germline CDR1 is MNHNS and CDR2 is SASEGT. This CDR3 reads CASSVKLRNTEAFF. In DNA, the CDR3 is TGTGCCAGCAGTGTAAAGCTCCGGAACACTGAAGCTTTCTTT.

This clonotype showed up just a few times. The chain is built from TRBV20-1 and TRBJ2-7; 9 nucleotides agree with TRBD1. Trimming removed 0 bases from V and 5 bases from J; junction bases left unmatched: 8. In germline, CDR1 is DFQATT, CDR2 SNEGSKA (reference sequence). The CDR3 spans 15 residues. The CDR3 coding sequence is TGCAGTGCTAGAGATCTTATGGGACAGGGCCACGAGCAGTACTTC. Amino acids: CSARDLMGQGHEQYF.

V gene TRBV7-9 combines with J gene TRBJ1-6, with a tentative D call TRBD1 (6 bases). The CDR3 has 16 residues. Germline loops: CDR1 SEHNR, CDR2 FQNEAQ (reference sequence). Trimming took 3 bases from V and 3 from J, leaving 12 bases between them. DNA of the CDR3: TGTGCCAGCAGCTTTGTCCGACAGGTCTATAATTCACCCCTCCACTTT. Protein product: CASSFVRQVYNSPLHF. The whole variable domain, remainder taken from reference TRBV7-9 and TRBJ1-6, is DTGVSQNPRHKITKRGQNVTFRCDPISEHNRLYWYRQTLGQGPEFLTYFQNEAQLEKSRLLSDRFSAERPKGSFSTLEIQRTEQGDSAMYLCASSFVRQVYNSPLHFGNGTRLTVT.

The V and J genes are TRBV28 and TRBJ2-3; D is unresolved. CDR1 is MDHEN, CDR2 SYDVKM, per germline. V was clipped by 6 bases and J by 2 bases, with 15 bases between them. The CDR3 loop spans 15 amino acids. The CDR3 sequence: CASRPGLSPTDTQYF. In nucleotides, the CDR3 is TGTGCCAGCAGACCCGGGCTATCTCCCACAGATACGCAGTATTTT.

This clonotype has more than one count but fewer than ten. The rearrangement joins TRBV5-1 to TRBJ1-1; 9 bases are shared with TRBD1. The germline gives CDR1 SGHRS, CDR2 YFSETQ. This CDR3 has 15 amino acids. V gave up 1 base and J gave up 1 base; unmatched junction bases: 2. The CDR3 DNA reads as TGCGCCAGCAGCTTGCAGGGACAGGGGAACACTGAAGCTTTCTTT. As protein: CASSLQGQGNTEAFF.

CDR3 protein: CASSESTTGTGGSPLHF. The CDR3 coding sequence is TGTGCCAGCAGTGAATCGACAACCGGGACAGGGGGATCACCCCTCCACTTT. The V and J genes are TRBV25-1 and TRBJ1-6, with TRBD1 matching over 11 bases. The germline V gene encodes CDR1 MGHDK and CDR2 SYGVNS. The CDR3 covers 17 residues. V dropped 1 base and J dropped 10; count of bases not matched to a gene: 9.

The chain carries TRBV7-9 and TRBJ2-4; D is possibly TRBD2 (7 bases). The CDR3 extends over 16 amino acids. Trimming took 3 bases from V and 0 from J, leaving 12 bases between them. Germline-derived CDR1 and CDR2 are SEHNR and FQNEAQ (reference sequence). The CDR3 coding sequence is TGTGCCAGCAGCTTTCCGGGGGGCCGAGCCAAAAACATTCAGTACTTC. Protein product: CASSFPGGRAKNIQYF.

The chain couples TRBV11-1 to TRBJ2-1; D unclear. The CDR3 is 16 residues long. The V gene's germline CDR1 is SGHAT and CDR2 FQDESV (reference sequence). V dropped 0 bases and J dropped 6 bases, with 15 bases sitting between them. The CDR3: CASSLARRAEFNEQFF. As DNA, the CDR3 is TGTGCCAGCAGCTTAGCGCGTCGCGCAGAGTTCAATGAGCAGTTCTTC.

This clonotype was found a few times. V gene TRBV14 combines with J gene TRBJ2-1; D might be TRBD2 (5 bases). The CDR3 loop spans 18 amino acids. The V gene lost 1 base and the J gene lost 4 bases, with 20 bases spanning the gap. CDR1 SGHDN and CDR2 FVKESK come from the germline V gene. CDR3 protein: CASSQGSGVTTLYNEQFF. As DNA, the CDR3 is TGTGCCAGCAGCCAAGGATCCGGGGTTACTACCTTATACAATGAGCAGTTCTTC.

This clonotype was counted a few times. The chain couples TRBV20-1 to TRBJ2-5; D is undetermined. The CDR3 sequence is 11 residues long. V was trimmed by 3 bases and J by 4 bases, leaving 6 bases between them. From germline, CDR1 is DFQATT and CDR2 SNEGSKA (reference sequence). CDR3 bases: TGCAGTGCTAGTGGGCCAGAGACCCAGTACTTC. Translating it yields CSASGPETQYF.

This chain uses TRBV5-1 with TRBJ2-3; 12 positions agree with TRBD2. The V and J ends lost 1 base and 5 bases, in that order; junction bases with no gene match: 8. Germline-derived CDR1 and CDR2 are SGHRS and YFSETQ. CDR3 length equals 17 residues. CDR3 in DNA: TGCGCCAGCAGCTTGCGTCTAGGACTAGCGGGAATAGATACGCAGTATTTT. Its translation is CASSLRLGLAGIDTQYF.

This sequence joins TRBV11-2 and TRBJ2-5, with D maybe TRBD2 (6 bases). V dropped 2 bases and J dropped 2 bases, with 12 bases sitting between them. This CDR3 is built from 15 residues. CDR1 is SGHAT, CDR2 FQNNGV, per germline. CDR3 sequence: CASSLIYGGQETQYF. The CDR3 DNA follows: TGTGCCAGCAGCTTAATATACGGGGGACAAGAGACCCAGTACTTC.

This clonotype was counted between two and nine times. The rearrangement links TRBV20-1 to TRBJ2-7; D unclear. Trimming cost V 4 bases and J 2 bases, with 15 bases left between them. The CDR3 is 14 amino acids. The germline V gene has CDR1 DFQATT and CDR2 SNEGSKA (reference sequence). The CDR3: CSANRAPRTYEQYF. DNA for the CDR3: TGCAGTGCTAACCGGGCCCCAAGGACCTACGAGCAGTACTTC.

The chain combines TRBV11-2 with TRBJ2-7; D gene uncertain. The DNA end is a closer match to TRBJ2-5, so the J assignment may be wrong. Germline values: CDR1 SGHAT, CDR2 FQNNGV. This CDR3 has 12 residues. In DNA form, the CDR3 reads TGTGCCAGCAGCTCCGAGGCAGAGACCCAGTACTTC. This codes for CASSSEAETQYF.

The chain links TRBV6-1 to TRBJ1-5; TRBD1 is a possible D gene (5 bases). CDR1 and CDR2 (germline): MNHNS, SASEGT. V was trimmed by 6 bases and J by 7 bases, leaving 13 bases between them. CDR3 length equals 13 residues. CDR3 region: CASRQGTAQPQHF. For the CDR3, the DNA is TGTGCCAGCAGACAAGGGACCGCGCAGCCCCAGCATTTT.

This clonotype was found a few times. This chain uses TRBV10-3 with TRBJ1-2; 10 bases are shared with TRBD1. The CDR3 has 17 residues. CDR1 and CDR2 from the germline V gene are ENHRY and SYGVKD. The trim removed 0 bases at V and 7 bases at J, leaving 11 bases unmatched. DNA of the CDR3: TGTGCCATCAGTGAGTCCACGGACAGGGGGTTTAGAGGTGGCTACACCTTC. Translating it yields CAISESTDRGFRGGYTF.

As to this clonotype: This probably arose from a read error, given a far larger clone one base away. Since the CDR3 does not end with the conserved phenylalanine or tryptophan, this likely comes from a read error. The V call is TRBV28, the J call TRBJ1-2; D uncertain. Deletions cut 2 bases from V and 1 base from J, with 5 bases between. The CDR3 totals 13 residues. Germline CDR1 reads MDHEN; CDR2 reads SYDVKM. The CDR3 protein is CASSLQVNYGYTV. DNA of the CDR3: TGTGCCAGCAGTTTACAGGTTAACTATGGCTACACCGTC.

This rearrangement joins TRBV2 to TRBJ2-7, with D maybe TRBD2 (6 bases). The CDR3 runs 14 residues. Trimming took off 3 bases at V and 2 bases at J, with 11 bases between the two ends. Germline V gene lookup returns CDR1 SNHLY and CDR2 FYNNEI. CDR3 DNA: TGTGCCAGCAGTGATCATGGCGGGACCTACGAGCAGTACTTC. Its translation is CASSDHGGTYEQYF.

The rearrangement joins TRBV5-5 to TRBJ1-5, with 7 nucleotides matching TRBD1. The germline V gene encodes CDR1 SGHKS and CDR2 YYEKEE (reference sequence). The CDR3 spans 14 residues. With 4 bases clipped from V and 3 bases from J, the junction kept 4 bases outside the gene matches. CDR3 region: CASSVTGTNQPQHF. CDR3 coding DNA: TGTGCCAGCAGCGTGACAGGGACCAATCAGCCCCAGCATTTT.

The chain links TRBV7-9 to TRBJ1-3, with no clear D. The germline gives CDR1 SEHNR, CDR2 FQNEAQ (reference sequence). This CDR3 is 17 amino acids long. V dropped 3 bases and J dropped 0 bases, with 15 bases sitting between them. As DNA, the CDR3 is TGTGCCAGCAGCTTTCCCATAAGACCGCTCTCTGGAAACACCATATATTTT. Residues: CASSFPIRPLSGNTIYF.

The chain uses TRBV12-3 or TRBV12-4 and TRBJ2-3; D is perhaps TRBD2 (6 bases). The CDR3 consists of 21 residues. V was trimmed by 2 bases and J by 0 bases, leaving 27 bases between them. The CDR3 DNA sequence: TGTGCCAGCAGTTTAAGGCGCCTGCTAGCGCCACAGCCTACTAGCACAGATACGCAGTATTTT. Encoded protein: CASSLRRLLAPQPTSTDTQYF.